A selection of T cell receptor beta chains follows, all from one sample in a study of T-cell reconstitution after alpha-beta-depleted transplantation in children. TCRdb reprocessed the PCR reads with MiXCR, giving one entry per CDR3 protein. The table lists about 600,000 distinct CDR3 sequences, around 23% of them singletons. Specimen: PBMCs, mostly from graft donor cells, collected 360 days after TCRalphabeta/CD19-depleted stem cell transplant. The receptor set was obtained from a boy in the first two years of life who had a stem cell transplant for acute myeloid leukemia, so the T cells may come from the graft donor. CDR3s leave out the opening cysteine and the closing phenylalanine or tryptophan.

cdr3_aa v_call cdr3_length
ASSHSGGAFNPFEQF TRBV13 15
ASSLAPGLGELANTGELF TRBV7-6 18
ASSGAGSTSGGRYEQY TRBV11-2 16
ASRPQGVVRGYT TRBV7-9 12
ASSGVGNTEAF TRBV9 11
ASLDLGHEQF TRBV10-2 10
ASSLTGADTQY TRBV5-4 11
ASSQGQAGETQY TRBV5-5 12
VAGINQPQH TRBV28 9
ASSQRSRDGEQY TRBV4-3 12
ATTRDYEQF TRBV24-1 9
ASSELRDNEQF TRBV2 11
SDSGRPNTEAF TRBV29-1 11
ASSRLDEQF TRBV12-3/TRBV12-4 9
SAGGQGHTEAF TRBV20-1 11
SARETATDQPQH TRBV20-1 12
ASSQDRRVNNSPLH TRBV4-3 14
ASRVGAGFDEQF TRBV4-2 12
ASSSSDEWGPYGYT TRBV27 14
SVVNRGYSYNEQF TRBV29-1 13
ASSGRDIFYGYT TRBV6-1 12
ASSPLWGEGDTQY TRBV6-1 13
SVALYSGGAKETQY TRBV29-1 14
ASSSDPSGGAKTQY TRBV7-2 14
CARDGGTGVYEQY TRBV20-1 13
ASSLSVGGLDGYT TRBV12-3/TRBV12-4 13
ASLKGNGYT TRBV6-6 9
ASSLYRSGSSTDTQY TRBV27 15
ASSLGLGPDRETQY TRBV11-2 14
ASSFLAGGLGSNQPQH TRBV12-3/TRBV12-4 16
AYDRGLQETQY TRBV30 11
ATSEKLRNTQY TRBV24-1 11
ASGVTGPTETQY TRBV5-1 12
ASSGKGLAGGQNEQF TRBV10-2 15
ASSLSPGRANTGELF TRBV7-3 15
ASSDRSVDGYT TRBV18 11
AISESQLQPQH TRBV10-3 11
SGALSGPDTQY TRBV20-1 11
ASSQDLGGRSETQY TRBV4-3 14
ASSATGVLEEKLF TRBV5-1 13
ASSYPSKIPIGGNYNEQF TRBV6-2/TRBV6-3 18
ASSPDRGAQETQY TRBV12-3/TRBV12-4 13
SADRDGTHYTGELF TRBV20-1 14
SVYVNTEAF TRBV29-1 9
ASSYPLNRGDTEAF TRBV12-3/TRBV12-4 14
ASSYAGLNYGYT TRBV6-5 12
ASSYSSLAGNTQY TRBV6-5 13
ASSLGGLPSYEQY TRBV7-9 13
ASSLEVGAPYNEQF TRBV7-3 14
ASSLVPGGRAPGSCF TRBV11-2 15
ASSYSAGSAEAF TRBV6-5 12
ASSPGQGDPEAF TRBV6-1 12
SAPLSLAGGYNEQF TRBV20-1 14
ASSSRAGGNDYGYT TRBV7-2 14
ASSLASGGPGAF TRBV12-3/TRBV12-4 12
ASSPGPSGGYNEQF TRBV12-3/TRBV12-4 14
SGGEWNNEQF TRBV29-1 10
ASTIGGALTEAF TRBV7-2 12
ARDSGGGYEQY TRBV6-5 11